These 21 T cell receptor beta chains were all obtained from the same sample, sequenced in a study of identical twins' blood T cells. TCRdb reprocessed the 5' RACE reads with MiXCR, giving one entry per CDR3 protein. Of 400,000 or so distinct CDR3 sequences in the sample, roughly 27% were seen once. The sample was PBMCs. Receptors were obtained from a woman aged 18-50 years in good health.

This clonotype was counted a few times. The gene calls are TRBV10-3 and TRBJ1-6; D unclear. V was trimmed by 6 bases and J by 5 bases, leaving 5 bases between them. Germline CDR1 and CDR2: ENHRY and SYGVKD. This CDR3 contains 12 residues. For the CDR3, the DNA is TGTGCCATCAGGGCAGATAATTCACCCCTCCACTTT. Translated: CAIRADNSPLHF.

To note about this clonotype: Relative to the germline gene, one junction end is altered; a read error may explain this. The chain joins TRBV7-9 to TRBJ1-1, with 8 bases identical to TRBD1. This CDR3 is 13 amino acids long. Germline V CDR1 and CDR2: SEHNR, FQNEAQ (reference sequence). This chain's CDR3 is CASSVNRDRPPLF. The CDR3 DNA reads TGTGCCAGCAGCGTTAACCGGGACAGGCCGCCGCTGTTT.

This clonotype occurred a few times. The chain joins TRBV20-1 to TRBJ2-7; 8 bases are shared with TRBD1. With 3 bases clipped from V and 7 bases from J, the junction kept 11 bases outside the gene matches. The germline CDR1 and CDR2 sequences are DFQATT and SNEGSKA (reference sequence). The CDR3 spans 14 residues. The CDR3 coding sequence is TGCAGTGCTAGTAATCCCCAGGGGGCACGGGAGCAGTACTTC. It is translated as CSASNPQGAREQYF.

In the case of this clonotype: At one of its ends the junction is not consistent with the germline gene, which may arise from a read error. The chain carries TRBV7-9 and TRBJ2-7, with 7 bases that match TRBD1. Germline values: CDR1 SEHNR, CDR2 FQNEAQ (reference sequence). CDR3 length: 13 residues. This CDR3 is CACSFQQGYEQYF. CDR3 sequence (DNA): TGTGCCTGCAGCTTTCAACAGGGGTACGAGCAGTACTTC.

The V and J genes are TRBV20-1 and TRBJ2-3; possibly TRBD2 for D (6 bases). Germline lookup yields CDR1 DFQATT and CDR2 SNEGSKA (reference sequence). The CDR3 is 17 amino acids. V was trimmed by 0 bases and J by 2 bases, leaving 18 bases between them. The CDR3 DNA is TGCAGTGCTAGAGATCTAGGGACTGCGGGGCTCACAGATACGCAGTATTTT. This translates into CSARDLGTAGLTDTQYF.

This clonotype was observed a handful of times. The genes are TRBV29-1 and TRBJ1-1; D is unclear. The CDR3 runs 14 residues. The V end was cut by 7 bases, the J end by 1 base, with 16 bases between. Per the germline V gene, CDR1 is SQVTM and CDR2 is ANQGSEA. CDR3 protein: CSAASGWGNTEAFF. Written as DNA, the CDR3 is TGCAGCGCCGCATCGGGTTGGGGGAACACTGAAGCTTTCTTT.

This clonotype was observed a handful of times. The genes are TRBV12-3 or TRBV12-4 and TRBJ2-7; TRBD2 might be the D (5 bases). This CDR3 has 12 residues. Trimming removed 5 bases from V and 6 bases from J, with 11 bases in between. CDR3: CASSLVEGEQYF. CDR3 nucleotides: TGTGCCAGCAGTCTGGTTGAGGGCGAGCAGTACTTC.

This clonotype was counted a few times. V and J are TRBV7-2 and TRBJ1-4; tentatively, D is TRBD1 (5 bases). This CDR3 comprises 13 residues. Trimming left V 3 bases short and J 12 bases short, with 14 bases between. Germline V CDR1 and CDR2: SGHTA, FQGNSA. Here the CDR3 reads CASSFKGSEELFF. The CDR3 DNA is TGTGCCAGCAGCTTTAAGGGGAGCGAAGAACTGTTTTTT.

The V gene is TRBV10-3, the J gene TRBJ1-2; TRBD1 matches at 7 bases. This CDR3 has 13 residues. Germline CDR1 and CDR2: ENHRY and SYGVKD. V was pared by 6 bases and J by 3 bases, with 4 bases of the junction left unmatched. CDR3 DNA sequence: TGTGCCATCAGCTCACAGGGGTACTATGGCTACACCTTC. Encoded protein: CAISSQGYYGYTF.

This clonotype came up many times. The gene calls are TRBV28 and TRBJ2-2; no reliable D call. CDR3 length: 15 residues. V was trimmed by 6 bases and J by 1 base, leaving 12 bases between them. Looked up from germline, CDR1 is MDHEN and CDR2 is SYDVKM. The CDR3 here is CASSWAVKNTGELFF. The CDR3 DNA reads TGTGCCAGCAGCTGGGCCGTCAAGAACACCGGGGAGCTGTTTTTT.

The gene calls are TRBV5-1 and TRBJ1-1, with no clear D. Germline lookup yields CDR1 SGHRS and CDR2 YFSETQ. CDR3 length: 15 amino acids. Trimming stripped 1 base from V and 3 bases from J, with 13 bases between. The CDR3 loop reads CASSLIYLSDTEAFF. CDR3 nucleotides: TGCGCCAGCAGCTTGATTTACCTATCCGACACTGAAGCTTTCTTT.

Comment on this clonotype: A much larger clone sits a single nucleotide away, making a read error possible. This chain uses TRBV12-3 or TRBV12-4 with TRBJ1-5, with 7 nucleotides matching TRBD1. The V and J ends lost 5 bases and 4 bases, in that order; junction bases with no gene match: 14. The CDR3 has 17 amino acids. The CDR3 DNA reads TGTGCCAGCAGTCAAAGGCAGGGGGGCGTGCGGAATCAGCCCCAGCATTTT. This gives the protein CASSQRQGGVRNQPQHF.

The sample holds a few counts of this clonotype. The rearrangement joins TRBV19 to TRBJ1-5, with unresolved D. Germline CDR1 reads LNHDA; CDR2 reads SQIVND (reference sequence). V was cut by 6 bases and J by 2 bases, with 14 bases left in between. There are 15 residues in the CDR3. In DNA, the CDR3 is TGTGCCAGTAGGGCCCCAGGTTCGGGCAATCAGCCCCAGCATTTT. As protein: CASRAPGSGNQPQHF.

The V gene is TRBV20-1, the J gene TRBJ2-1; 10 bases are a match to TRBD2. The CDR3 loop spans 14 amino acids. J lost 9 bases, V lost 3 bases, and 8 bases had no gene match. Germline V gives CDR1 DFQATT, CDR2 SNEGSKA (reference sequence). The CDR3 loop is CSASGLAVAGEQFF. Here the CDR3 DNA reads TGCAGTGCTAGCGGACTAGCGGTGGCGGGTGAGCAGTTCTTC.

Here the CDR3 reads CSARQDTNQPQHF. In DNA form, the CDR3 reads TGCAGTGCTAGACAAGACACCAATCAGCCCCAGCATTTT. The chain carries TRBV20-1 and TRBJ1-5; no definite D call. Germline V lookup: CDR1 DFQATT, CDR2 SNEGSKA (reference sequence). The V and J ends lost 2 bases and 3 bases respectively, with 8 bases between them. The CDR3 contains 13 residues.

The chain recombines TRBV5-5 with TRBJ2-5, with D possibly TRBD2 on 5 matching bases. V was pared by 2 bases and J by 5 bases, with 7 bases between. The CDR3 runs to 12 residues. Germline-derived CDR1 and CDR2 are SGHKS and YYEKEE (reference sequence). The CDR3 DNA reads as TGTGCCAGCAGCTTCGAGCGGGAGACCCAGTACTTC. Translation: CASSFERETQYF.

This clonotype was seen a handful of times. The chain joins TRBV25-1 to TRBJ1-2; 7 bases align to TRBD1. The CDR3 length is 15 residues. Germline assignment: CDR1 MGHDK and CDR2 SYGVNS. V shed 3 bases, J shed 2 bases, and the junction held 6 bases outside the gene matches. This CDR3 is CASSESDRPNYGYTF. As DNA, the CDR3 is TGTGCCAGCAGTGAGTCGGACAGGCCGAACTATGGCTACACCTTC.

This clonotype occurred a few times. The chain is built from TRBV7-8 and TRBJ1-1; D unresolved. The CDR3 is 12 amino acids. The germline V and J ends were trimmed by 3 bases and 7 bases, with 9 bases remaining between them. Germline-derived CDR1 and CDR2 are SGHVS and FQNEAQ. The CDR3 sequence: CASSFGGSEAFF. For the CDR3, the DNA is TGTGCCAGCAGCTTTGGCGGGAGTGAAGCTTTCTTT.

This clonotype occurred a few times. The chain recombines TRBV10-1 with TRBJ2-1; D call uncertain. The CDR3 has 17 amino acids. Germline values: CDR1 WNHNN, CDR2 SYGVQD (reference sequence). V dropped 4 bases and J dropped 0 bases, with 16 bases sitting between them. CDR3 nucleotide sequence: TGCGCCAGCAGTGCTGTGAGTCCTACGAGCTCCTACAATGAGCAGTTCTTC. It is translated as CASSAVSPTSSYNEQFF.

A few counts support this clonotype. The J gene is TRBJ2-3, the V gene TRBV20-1, with a weak D call TRBD2 (5 bases). Germline V gives CDR1 DFQATT, CDR2 SNEGSKA (reference sequence). The CDR3 is 14 amino acids. V was clipped by 1 base and J by 3 bases, with 11 bases between them. In DNA, the CDR3 is TGCAGTGCTAGAGGAGACTACTCAACAGATACGCAGTATTTT. Residues: CSARGDYSTDTQYF.

This clonotype was seen only a few times. The chain has TRBV20-1 and TRBJ2-1, with 9 positions matching TRBD1. With V trimmed by 4 bases and J by 4 bases, 5 bases remained unmatched. This CDR3 has 14 residues. Germline V gene lookup returns CDR1 DFQATT and CDR2 SNEGSKA (reference sequence). The CDR3 region is CSAKSGTGYNEQFF. The CDR3 nucleotides are TGCAGTGCTAAAAGCGGGACAGGGTACAATGAGCAGTTCTTC.